This T cell receptor beta chain was recovered during a study of blood T cell repertoires in COVID-19. Across the whole study: Donors in the United States, Italy and Spain gave samples during acute or convalescent COVID-19.

Patients of the Seattle cohort, enrolled during active infection, were followed longitudinally. As originally analysed: Cell counts per sample came from amplifying reference gene primers. Clones were read by immunoSEQ multiplex PCR, and TCRdb kept only the in-frame ones, dropping some. That table gives V, J and clone size, and the DNA gave D and trimming. Among roughly 340,000 clones listed, 88% were seen once. CDR3 length: 11 amino acids. Germline V gives CDR1 SGHRS, CDR2 YFSETQ. V shed 5 bases and J shed 6 bases, with 8 bases lying between them. The clonotype originates from a woman aged 65 to 85 with COVID-19, enrolled during active disease. The V and J genes are TRBV5-1 and TRBJ1-2; tentatively, D is TRBD1 (6 bases). Material for sequencing was peripheral blood. The CDR3: CASSKGDGYTF. In nucleotides, the CDR3 is TGCGCCAGCAGTAAGGGGGATGGCTACACCTTC. Based on the CDR3 plus reference TRBV5-1 and TRBJ1-2, the full variable domain is KAGVTQTPRYLIKTRGQQVTLSCSPISGHRSVSWYQQTPGQGLQFLFEYFSETQRNKGNFPGRFSGRQFSNSRSEMNVSTLELGDSALYLCASSKGDGYTFGSGTRLTVV.